The 21 T cell receptor beta chains presented below share a single source sample, sequenced in a study of shared clonotypes between healthy human individuals. The table came from immunoSEQ multiplex PCR; TCRdb's copy has only in-frame clones and leaves some out. The top ten clones hold over 8.5% of a sample with 200,000 to 250,000 clones, under 80% of them seen once. The specimen was memory CD4+ T cells sorted from blood. Subset noted: CD45RA-negative fraction. These receptors were taken from a man aged 25-40 years in good health.

The chain employs TRBV10-3 and TRBJ2-1, with D possibly matching TRBD2 (5 bases). Germline V gene data show CDR1 as ENHRY and CDR2 as SYGVKD. Trimming cost V 8 bases and J 10 bases, with 24 bases left between them. The CDR3 length is 15 residues. CDR3 DNA: TGTGCCATCTATGACGACGAAAGGGAGTGGGGAGAGCAGTTCTTC. Translation: CAIYDDEREWGEQFF.

The genes are TRBV4-2 and TRBJ2-4; TRBD1 or TRBD2 may be the D gene (7 bases each). The CDR3 has 17 amino acids. Trimming pared 3 bases from V and 3 bases from J, leaving 18 bases between. CDR1 LGHNA and CDR2 YNFKEQ come from the germline V gene. Written as DNA, the CDR3 is TGTGCCAGCAGCCAGGTACAGGGGAGGGTTTTCAAAAACATTCAGTACTTC. Translating it yields CASSQVQGRVFKNIQYF.

This chain links TRBV4-3 with TRBJ2-5; no firm D call. Germline lookup yields CDR1 LGHNA and CDR2 YSLEER. This CDR3 has 15 residues. With 1 base removed from V and 0 bases from J, the gap between germline ends came to 9 bases. CDR3: CASSQGIGYQETQYF. CDR3 nucleotide sequence: TGCGCCAGCAGCCAAGGTATAGGGTACCAAGAGACCCAGTACTTC.

The chain recombines TRBV18 with TRBJ2-7; D may be TRBD2 (7 bases). V lost 2 bases, J lost 7 bases, and 15 bases lay in between. Germline V CDR1 and CDR2: KGHSH, LQKENI. The CDR3 loop spans 14 amino acids. The CDR3 sequence: CASSPAAGDREQYF. The CDR3 coding sequence is TGTGCCAGCTCACCAGCGGCGGGAGACAGGGAGCAGTACTTC.

The genes are TRBV27 and TRBJ2-7; 7 nucleotides line up with TRBD2. The CDR3 is made up of 16 amino acids. Germline V gene lookup returns CDR1 MNHEY and CDR2 SMNVEV (reference sequence). The junction had 10 bases not matched to a gene; V was cut back by 3 bases and J by 2 bases. CDR3 residues: CASSFREWGTTYEQYF. CDR3 in DNA: TGTGCCAGCAGTTTTCGGGAGTGGGGGACTACCTACGAGCAGTACTTC.

The genes are TRBV27 and TRBJ2-7; D ambiguous. The CDR3 sequence is 13 residues long. Per the germline V gene, CDR1 is MNHEY and CDR2 is SMNVEV (reference sequence). Trimming cost V 2 bases and J 1 base, with 6 bases left between them. The CDR3: CASSLGISYEQYF. DNA for the CDR3: TGTGCCAGCAGTTTAGGGATTTCCTACGAGCAGTACTTC.

About this clone: It is likely a read error: a sequence one base away is far more abundant. This chain joins TRBV7-3 and TRBJ2-3; the D call may be TRBD1 or TRBD2 (5 bases each). The CDR3 runs 13 residues. Germline lookup yields CDR1 SGHTA and CDR2 FQGTGA. CDR3 sequence reads: CASSRDGTNTQYF. CDR3 coding DNA: TGTGCCAGCAGCAGGGACGGCACAAATACGCAGTATTTT.

This sequence joins TRBV29-1 and TRBJ2-3; D remains unclear. CDR3 length: 12 residues. The ends were cut back, 8 bases at V and 3 bases at J, with 12 bases in the middle. Germline values: CDR1 SQVTM, CDR2 ANQGSEA. The CDR3 is CSKQSGTDTQYF. Here the CDR3 DNA reads TGCAGCAAACAGTCAGGTACAGATACGCAGTATTTT.

This clone turned up a few times. This rearrangement joins TRBV19 to TRBJ2-7; 7 positions agree with TRBD2. Trimming cost V 5 bases and J 0 bases; bases outside gene matches: 16. The CDR3 contains 18 residues. In germline, CDR1 is LNHDA, CDR2 SQIVND (reference sequence). In DNA form, the CDR3 reads TGTGCCAGTAGTCCAATCGGACGGATTAGCGGGTCCTCCTACGAGCAGTACTTC. Residues: CASSPIGRISGSSYEQYF.

The CDR3 protein is CASSLDRGYGYTF. CDR3 DNA sequence: TGCGCCAGCAGCTTGGACAGAGGCTATGGCTACACCTTC. The V and J genes are TRBV5-1 and TRBJ1-2; D ambiguous. The CDR3 covers 13 residues. V shed 0 bases and J shed 4 bases, with 7 bases lying between them. Germline CDR1 reads SGHRS; CDR2 reads YFSETQ.

This clone was seen more than once but under ten times. The chain uses TRBV9 and TRBJ1-4, with TRBD1 as a possible D gene (5 bases). There are 15 residues in the CDR3. V lost 0 bases and J 6 bases, leaving 12 bases between the germline ends. CDR1 is SGDLS, CDR2 YYNGEE, per germline. CDR3 residues: CASSVEGREDEKLFF. CDR3 sequence (DNA): TGTGCCAGCAGCGTAGAGGGGCGGGAAGATGAAAAACTGTTTTTT. The full variable domain, rest sourced from reference TRBV9 and TRBJ1-4, is DSGVTQTPKHLITATGQRVTLRCSPRSGDLSVYWYQQSLDQGLQFLIQYYNGEERAKGNILERFSAQQFPDLHSELNLSSLELGDSALYFCASSVEGREDEKLFFGSGTQLSVL.

In this sample, this clone turned up many times. The J gene is TRBJ2-3, the V gene TRBV5-4, with 10 nucleotides matching TRBD2. Per germline, CDR1 SGHNT and CDR2 YYREEE (reference sequence). This CDR3 has 16 amino acids. V lost 2 bases to trimming and J lost 4 bases; unmatched junction nucleotides: 7. CDR3 protein: CASSLGASGSADTQYF. Written as DNA, the CDR3 is TGTGCCAGCAGCTTAGGTGCTAGCGGGAGTGCAGATACGCAGTATTTT.

J is TRBJ1-1 and V is TRBV7-2; 7 nucleotides agree with TRBD1. V shed 6 bases, J shed 0 bases, and the junction held 4 bases outside the gene matches. The CDR3 sequence is 14 residues long. CDR1 is SGHTA and CDR2 is FQGNSA in the germline V gene. Written as DNA, the CDR3 is TGTGCCAGCAGGGCCGGGACAGTGAACACTGAAGCTTTCTTT. Its translation: CASRAGTVNTEAFF. The complete variable domain, with remaining parts taken from reference TRBV7-2 and TRBJ1-1, reads GAGVSQSPSNKVTEKGKDVELRCDPISGHTALYWYRQSLGQGLEFLIYFQGNSAPDKSGLPSDRFSAERTGGSVSTLTIQRTQQEDSAVYLCASRAGTVNTEAFFGQGTRLTVV.

There are a few counts of this clone. The chain is built from TRBV6-1 and TRBJ1-5; 8 positions agree with TRBD1. V trimming: 4 bases; J trimming: 6 bases; junction bases outside the gene matches: 2. Germline V lookup: CDR1 MNHNS, CDR2 SASEGT. This CDR3 has 13 amino acids. Here the CDR3 reads CASSADRGQPQHF. The CDR3 DNA follows: TGTGCCAGCAGTGCCGACAGGGGTCAGCCCCAGCATTTT.

V gene TRBV4-3 combines with J gene TRBJ2-2; 16 bases agree with TRBD2. Losses at the gene ends were 4 bases for V and 4 bases for J; bases not matched to a gene: 6. Per germline, CDR1 LGHNA and CDR2 YSLEER. The length of the CDR3 is 18 residues. The CDR3 DNA reads TGCGCCAGCAGCCCTGGGACTAGCGGGAGGGCGGGCACCGGGGAGCTGTTTTTT. Translation gives CASSPGTSGRAGTGELFF.

J is TRBJ1-1 and V is TRBV29-1, with a weak D call TRBD1 (5 bases). CDR1 SQVTM and CDR2 ANQGSEA come from the germline V gene. V lost 6 bases, J lost 1 base, and 24 bases lay in between. The length of the CDR3 is 17 residues. Written as DNA, the CDR3 is TGCAGCGTCAAGATTTGGACGGGTGTGGGGGGGAACACTGAAGCTTTCTTT. Translated, it gives CSVKIWTGVGGNTEAFF.

There are a few counts of this clone. This rearrangement joins TRBV6-6 to TRBJ2-7; 7 nucleotides align to TRBD2. This CDR3 region has 13 residues. Germline loops: CDR1 MNHNY, CDR2 SVGAGI (reference sequence). V lost 6 bases to trimming and J lost 0 bases; unmatched junction nucleotides: 2. The CDR3 nucleotides are TGTGCCAGCAGGGGGACTAACTCCTACGAGCAGTACTTC. Amino acids: CASRGTNSYEQYF.

The rearrangement links TRBV5-1 to TRBJ2-3; D unclear. From germline, CDR1 is SGHRS and CDR2 YFSETQ. The V and J ends lost 0 bases and 5 bases respectively, with 10 bases between them. The CDR3 is 14 residues long. The CDR3 loop reads CASSLGGVEDTQYF. The CDR3 nucleotides read TGCGCCAGCAGCTTGGGTGGGGTCGAAGATACGCAGTATTTT. The full variable domain, with the rest looked up from reference TRBV5-1 and TRBJ2-3, is KAGVTQTPRYLIKTRGQQVTLSCSPISGHRSVSWYQQTPGQGLQFLFEYFSETQRNKGNFPGRFSGRQFSNSRSEMNVSTLELGDSALYLCASSLGGVEDTQYFGPGTRLTVL.

The chain recombines TRBV7-9 with TRBJ2-5; TRBD1 agrees at 7 bases. Germline V gene data show CDR1 as SEHNR and CDR2 as FQNEAQ (reference sequence). The CDR3 has 14 amino acids. J lost 0 bases, V lost 5 bases, and 3 bases had no gene match. The CDR3 nucleotides are TGTGCCAGCAGCCCGACAGGGAACCAAGAGACCCAGTACTTC. This sequence encodes CASSPTGNQETQYF.

The V call is TRBV7-2, the J call TRBJ2-2, with 9 bases that match TRBD2. Trimming cost V 5 bases and J 0 bases; bases outside gene matches: 4. The length of the CDR3 is 16 residues. The germline CDR1 and CDR2 sequences are SGHTA and FQGNSA. This CDR3 reads CASSRGLATNTGELFF. CDR3 DNA sequence: TGTGCCAGCAGCCGAGGACTAGCGACGAACACCGGGGAGCTGTTTTTT.

The rearrangement joins TRBV6-6 to TRBJ1-4; TRBD1 matches 9 bases. The CDR3 totals 13 residues. V dropped 10 bases and J dropped 6; count of bases not matched to a gene: 6. The germline V gene encodes CDR1 MNHNY and CDR2 SVGAGI (reference sequence). The CDR3 DNA reads TGTGCCACCAGCAGACAGGGGGATGAAAAACTGTTTTTT. Translating gives CATSRQGDEKLFF.